A selection of T cell receptor beta chains follows, all from one sample in a study of shared clonotypes between healthy human individuals. The assay was immunoSEQ multiplex PCR, and TCRdb's table has in-frame clones only and misses some. The sample yields some 530,000 clones, about 78% seen once. Sequenced input: PBMCs. These TCRs come from a woman aged 40 to 49 in good health. Some clones in this sample may be carry-over from other donors' samples. The CDR3 runs from the conserved cysteine through the conserved F or W. The D gene is left open where the match is weak. Size tells how often a clone was seen (once, few, many) or the class of an expanded clone, and some rows leave it out.

j_call v_call clone_size d_call cdr3_aa cdr3_nt
TRBJ2-7 TRBV19 - - CASSIAPGAQYEQYF TGTGCCAGTAGTATAGCTCCAGGGGCGCAATACGAGCAGTACTTC
TRBJ1-2 TRBV19 - - CASSMIQDPNYGYTF TGTGCCAGTAGTATGATACAAGACCCAAACTATGGCTACACCTTC
TRBJ1-2 TRBV11-2 few - CASSLAWDNNYGYTF TGTGCCAGCAGCTTAGCCTGGGACAATAACTATGGCTACACCTTC
TRBJ2-5 TRBV5-5 - TRBD2 CASSLDLGGLGVKTQYF TGTGCCAGCAGCTTGGATCTTGGGGGACTAGGGGTAAAGACCCAGTACTTC
TRBJ1-1 TRBV27 - - CASSLSGRGANTEAFF TGTGCCAGCAGTTTATCGGGACGGGGAGCGAACACTGAAGCTTTCTTT
TRBJ2-3 TRBV9 many - CASSVGWGDTQYF TGTGCCAGCAGCGTAGGCTGGGGAGATACGCAGTATTTT
TRBJ2-1 TRBV28 - - CASSGPEDSRYNEQFF TGTGCCAGCAGTGGCCCTGAGGACTCGCGCTACAATGAGCAGTTCTTC
TRBJ2-7 TRBV7-9 - TRBD2 CASSLSIVGGIDEQYF TGTGCCAGCAGCTTATCTATAGTGGGAGGGATCGACGAGCAGTACTTC
TRBJ2-7 TRBV27 - - CASSLSGQGKDYEQYF TGTGCCAGCAGTTTATCTGGGCAGGGGAAGGACTACGAGCAGTACTTC
TRBJ2-5 TRBV27 many TRBD2 CASGGLAEETQYF TGTGCCAGCGGGGGACTAGCGGAGGAGACCCAGTACTTC
TRBJ1-5 TRBV27 - - CASSVGNQPQHF TGTGCCAGCAGTGTGGGCAATCAGCCCCAGCATTTT
TRBJ1-4 TRBV7-9 - - CASSKEGLLNEKLFF TGTGCCAGCAGTAAGGAGGGACTGCTTAATGAAAAACTGTTTTTT
TRBJ2-5 TRBV2 - - CASRYQETQYF TGTGCCAGCCGCTACCAAGAGACCCAGTACTTC
TRBJ1-1 TRBV7-2 - - CASSLAGPGLVTEAFF TGTGCCAGCAGCTTAGCGGGGCCGGGTTTGGTGACTGAAGCTTTCTTT
TRBJ2-7 TRBV5-8 - - CASSTSTYEQYF TGTGCCAGCAGCACTTCCACCTACGAGCAGTACTTC
TRBJ2-2 TRBV29-1 - - CSVEDQVRTGELFF TGCAGCGTTGAAGATCAGGTTAGAACCGGGGAGCTGTTTTTT
TRBJ2-3 TRBV27 - TRBD2 CASSPRTSAYTDTQYF TGTGCCAGCAGTCCCCGGACTAGCGCTTACACAGATACGCAGTATTTT
TRBJ2-5 TRBV29-1 - TRBD1 CSVRTGEETQYF TGCAGCGTTAGGACAGGAGAGGAGACCCAGTACTTC
TRBJ1-1 TRBV5-5 few - CASSLDPNTEAFF TGTGCCAGCAGCTTGGACCCGAACACTGAAGCTTTCTTT
TRBJ2-5 TRBV2 - TRBD2 CASSERLAGGKYF TGTGCCAGCAGTGAAAGGCTAGCGGGAGGGAAGTACTTC
TRBJ1-1 TRBV30 few - CAWNEGGRGTEAFF TGTGCCTGGAATGAGGGGGGAAGGGGCACTGAAGCTTTCTTT
TRBJ1-1 TRBV19 - - CASSMPGGRNTEAFF TGTGCCAGTAGTATGCCGGGGGGCCGGAACACTGAAGCTTTCTTT
TRBJ2-5 TRBV2 - - CASSESNQETQYF TGTGCCAGCTCCGAGTCGAACCAAGAGACCCAGTACTTC
TRBJ2-5 TRBV19 - TRBD2 CASTPGTSGRTQYF TGTGCCAGTACCCCCGGGACTAGCGGGAGGACCCAGTACTTC
TRBJ2-7 TRBV19 - - CASSLRIGLEQYF TGTGCCAGTAGTCTTCGGATTGGACTCGAGCAGTACTTC
TRBJ2-6 TRBV2 - - CASSKDLHSGANVLTF TGTGCCAGCAGTAAAGACCTCCACTCTGGGGCCAACGTCCTGACTTTC
TRBJ2-1 TRBV30 many - CAWSVRNNEQFF TGTGCCTGGAGTGTACGGAACAATGAGCAGTTCTTC
TRBJ1-4 TRBV19 - TRBD1 CASRGGQENEKLFF TGTGCCAGTAGGGGCGGACAGGAGAATGAAAAACTGTTTTTT
TRBJ2-7 TRBV30 - - CAWSRGGTYPYEQYF TGTGCCTGGAGTCGAGGCGGGACCTACCCCTACGAGCAGTACTTC
TRBJ1-6 TRBV5-4 - - CASSVGQTNSPLHF TGTGCCAGCAGCGTTGGACAGACTAATTCACCCCTCCACTTT
TRBJ2-1 TRBV7-6 - TRBD2 CASSLARGGRVAGYNEQFF TGTGCCAGCAGCTTAGCTCGGGGGGGCCGAGTAGCGGGTTACAATGAGCAGTTCTTC
TRBJ2-7 TRBV11-2 - TRBD1 CASSTQGFRYEQYF TGTGCCAGCAGCACACAGGGGTTTCGATACGAGCAGTACTTC
TRBJ2-7 TRBV7-9 - - CASSPSEYHEQYF TGTGCCAGCAGCCCATCCGAGTACCACGAGCAGTACTTC
TRBJ2-7 TRBV10-3 once TRBD2 CASIAGGRNEQYF TGTGCCTCTATAGCGGGAGGGAGGAACGAGCAGTACTTC
TRBJ2-5 TRBV5-1 - TRBD2 CASSLEGLAGVKTQYF TGCGCCAGCAGCTTGGAGGGACTAGCGGGAGTAAAGACCCAGTACTTC
TRBJ1-5 TRBV19 - TRBD1 CASRSGGPTQHF TGTGCCAGTAGGTCAGGGGGTCCAACCCAGCATTTT
TRBJ2-3 TRBV5-1 few TRBD2 CASSTTSGSRTDTQYF TGCGCCAGCAGCACTACTAGCGGGAGCAGAACAGATACGCAGTATTTT
TRBJ2-3 TRBV11-3 - TRBD2 CASSLASGPVTDTQYF TGTGCCAGCAGCTTAGCTAGCGGCCCCGTCACAGATACGCAGTATTTT
TRBJ2-7 TRBV5-1 many - CASSWDRGDEQYF TGCGCCAGCAGCTGGGACCGAGGGGACGAGCAGTACTTC
TRBJ2-7 TRBV29-1 - - CSVAGSYEQYF TGCAGCGTTGCCGGGTCCTACGAGCAGTACTTC
TRBJ2-3 TRBV5-6 - TRBD1 CASSLEGQSTDTQYF TGTGCCAGCAGCTTGGAGGGACAGTCCACAGATACGCAGTATTTT